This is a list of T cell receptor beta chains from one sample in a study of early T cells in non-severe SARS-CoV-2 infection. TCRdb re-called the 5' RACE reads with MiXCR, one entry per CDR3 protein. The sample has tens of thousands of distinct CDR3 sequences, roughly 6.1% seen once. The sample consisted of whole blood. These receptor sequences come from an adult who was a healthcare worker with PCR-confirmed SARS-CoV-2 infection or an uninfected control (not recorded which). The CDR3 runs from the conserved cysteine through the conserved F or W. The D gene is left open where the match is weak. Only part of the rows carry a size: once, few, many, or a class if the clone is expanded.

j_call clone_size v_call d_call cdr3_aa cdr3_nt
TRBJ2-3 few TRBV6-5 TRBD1 CASSMGQGRVTDTQYF TGTGCCAGCAGTATGGGACAGGGCCGGGTCACAGATACGCAGTATTTT
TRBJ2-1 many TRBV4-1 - CASSRSQRAYNEQFF TGCGCCAGCAGCCGAAGCCAGAGGGCCTACAATGAGCAGTTCTTC
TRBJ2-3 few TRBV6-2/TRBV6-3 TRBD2 CASSSPSGGNTDTQYF TGTGCCAGCAGTTCCCCTAGCGGGGGGAACACAGATACGCAGTATTTT
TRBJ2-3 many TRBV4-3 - CASSQDRGVTDTQYF TGCGCCAGCAGCCAAGACCGCGGGGTCACAGATACGCAGTATTTT
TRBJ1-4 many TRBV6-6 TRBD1 CASSTQGAANEKLFF TGTGCCAGCAGTACCCAGGGGGCCGCTAATGAAAAACTGTTTTTT
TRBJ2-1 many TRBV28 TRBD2 CASQWTSGVYNEQFF TGTGCCAGCCAGTGGACTAGCGGGGTATACAATGAGCAGTTCTTC
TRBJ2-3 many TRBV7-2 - CASSFDSGGTDTQYF TGTGCCAGCAGCTTTGACTCGGGAGGCACAGATACGCAGTATTTT
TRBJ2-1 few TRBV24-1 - CATLDGDNEQFF TGTGCCACCTTGGACGGCGACAATGAGCAGTTCTTC
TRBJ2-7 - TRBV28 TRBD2 CASSLTSGLFYEQYF TGTGCCAGCAGTTTGACTAGCGGACTTTTCTACGAGCAGTACTTC
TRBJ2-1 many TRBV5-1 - CASSLGTAANDEQFF TGCGCCAGCAGCTTGGGGACTGCAGCTAACGATGAGCAGTTCTTC
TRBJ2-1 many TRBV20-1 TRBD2 CSARTTSGAPNEQFF TGCAGTGCTAGGACGACTAGCGGGGCCCCGAATGAGCAGTTCTTC
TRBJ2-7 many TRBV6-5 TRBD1 CASWDREDYEQYF TGTGCCAGCTGGGACAGGGAAGACTACGAGCAGTACTTC
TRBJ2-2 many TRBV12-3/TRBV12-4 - CASSLVRAGQLFF TGTGCCAGCAGTTTAGTGAGGGCCGGGCAGCTGTTTTTT
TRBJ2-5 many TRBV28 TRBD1 CASSPPGGWQETQYF TGTGCCAGCAGTCCCCCAGGGGGCTGGCAAGAGACCCAGTACTTC
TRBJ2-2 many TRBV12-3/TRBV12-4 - CAIPVWTGELFF TGTGCCATCCCGGTATGGACCGGGGAGCTGTTTTTT
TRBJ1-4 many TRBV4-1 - CASSQGWGTIGGLFF TGCGCCAGCAGCCAGGGGTGGGGGACGATCGGGGGCCTGTTTTTT
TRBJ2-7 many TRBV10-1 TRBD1 CASSESGGPYEQYF TGCGCCAGCAGTGAGTCAGGGGGCCCCTACGAGCAGTACTTC
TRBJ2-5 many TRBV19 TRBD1 CATRDRAETQYF TGTGCCACGAGGGACAGGGCGGAGACCCAGTACTTC
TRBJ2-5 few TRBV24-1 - CATGTTGPQETQYF TGTGCCACCGGGACGACGGGCCCTCAAGAGACCCAGTACTTC
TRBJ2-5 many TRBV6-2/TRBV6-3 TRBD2 CASSYPIRLAGIQETQYF TGTGCCAGCAGTTACCCCATACGGCTAGCGGGAATACAAGAGACCCAGTACTTC
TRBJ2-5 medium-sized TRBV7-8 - CASSLGATEETQYF TGTGCCAGCAGCTTAGGGGCGACAGAAGAGACCCAGTACTTC
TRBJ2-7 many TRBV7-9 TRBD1 CASSWDRGSEQYF TGTGCCAGCAGCTGGGACAGGGGCTCCGAGCAGTACTTC
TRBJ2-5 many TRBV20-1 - CSASSLPRQETQYF TGCAGTGCTAGTAGCCTACCCAGACAAGAGACCCAGTACTTC
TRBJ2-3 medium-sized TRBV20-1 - CSARGTGHTDTQYF TGCAGTGCTAGGGGGACGGGGCACACAGATACGCAGTATTTT
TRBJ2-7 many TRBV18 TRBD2 CASSPPGLAGVSEQYF TGTGCCAGCTCACCACCGGGACTAGCGGGAGTATCCGAGCAGTACTTC
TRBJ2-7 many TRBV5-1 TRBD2 CASSFYLSGTSSYEQYF TGCGCCAGCAGCTTCTACCTTAGCGGGACCTCTTCCTACGAGCAGTACTTC
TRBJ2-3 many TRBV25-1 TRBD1 CASSEYLDRGRLTDTQYF TGTGCCAGCAGTGAATATCTCGACAGGGGGCGTCTCACAGATACGCAGTATTTT
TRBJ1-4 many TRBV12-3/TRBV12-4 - CASSQTRGQDEKLFF TGTGCCAGCAGCCAGACGCGGGGGCAGGATGAAAAACTGTTTTTT
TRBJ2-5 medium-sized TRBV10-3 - CAISETGTQETQYF TGTGCCATCAGTGAGACCGGGACGCAAGAGACCCAGTACTTC